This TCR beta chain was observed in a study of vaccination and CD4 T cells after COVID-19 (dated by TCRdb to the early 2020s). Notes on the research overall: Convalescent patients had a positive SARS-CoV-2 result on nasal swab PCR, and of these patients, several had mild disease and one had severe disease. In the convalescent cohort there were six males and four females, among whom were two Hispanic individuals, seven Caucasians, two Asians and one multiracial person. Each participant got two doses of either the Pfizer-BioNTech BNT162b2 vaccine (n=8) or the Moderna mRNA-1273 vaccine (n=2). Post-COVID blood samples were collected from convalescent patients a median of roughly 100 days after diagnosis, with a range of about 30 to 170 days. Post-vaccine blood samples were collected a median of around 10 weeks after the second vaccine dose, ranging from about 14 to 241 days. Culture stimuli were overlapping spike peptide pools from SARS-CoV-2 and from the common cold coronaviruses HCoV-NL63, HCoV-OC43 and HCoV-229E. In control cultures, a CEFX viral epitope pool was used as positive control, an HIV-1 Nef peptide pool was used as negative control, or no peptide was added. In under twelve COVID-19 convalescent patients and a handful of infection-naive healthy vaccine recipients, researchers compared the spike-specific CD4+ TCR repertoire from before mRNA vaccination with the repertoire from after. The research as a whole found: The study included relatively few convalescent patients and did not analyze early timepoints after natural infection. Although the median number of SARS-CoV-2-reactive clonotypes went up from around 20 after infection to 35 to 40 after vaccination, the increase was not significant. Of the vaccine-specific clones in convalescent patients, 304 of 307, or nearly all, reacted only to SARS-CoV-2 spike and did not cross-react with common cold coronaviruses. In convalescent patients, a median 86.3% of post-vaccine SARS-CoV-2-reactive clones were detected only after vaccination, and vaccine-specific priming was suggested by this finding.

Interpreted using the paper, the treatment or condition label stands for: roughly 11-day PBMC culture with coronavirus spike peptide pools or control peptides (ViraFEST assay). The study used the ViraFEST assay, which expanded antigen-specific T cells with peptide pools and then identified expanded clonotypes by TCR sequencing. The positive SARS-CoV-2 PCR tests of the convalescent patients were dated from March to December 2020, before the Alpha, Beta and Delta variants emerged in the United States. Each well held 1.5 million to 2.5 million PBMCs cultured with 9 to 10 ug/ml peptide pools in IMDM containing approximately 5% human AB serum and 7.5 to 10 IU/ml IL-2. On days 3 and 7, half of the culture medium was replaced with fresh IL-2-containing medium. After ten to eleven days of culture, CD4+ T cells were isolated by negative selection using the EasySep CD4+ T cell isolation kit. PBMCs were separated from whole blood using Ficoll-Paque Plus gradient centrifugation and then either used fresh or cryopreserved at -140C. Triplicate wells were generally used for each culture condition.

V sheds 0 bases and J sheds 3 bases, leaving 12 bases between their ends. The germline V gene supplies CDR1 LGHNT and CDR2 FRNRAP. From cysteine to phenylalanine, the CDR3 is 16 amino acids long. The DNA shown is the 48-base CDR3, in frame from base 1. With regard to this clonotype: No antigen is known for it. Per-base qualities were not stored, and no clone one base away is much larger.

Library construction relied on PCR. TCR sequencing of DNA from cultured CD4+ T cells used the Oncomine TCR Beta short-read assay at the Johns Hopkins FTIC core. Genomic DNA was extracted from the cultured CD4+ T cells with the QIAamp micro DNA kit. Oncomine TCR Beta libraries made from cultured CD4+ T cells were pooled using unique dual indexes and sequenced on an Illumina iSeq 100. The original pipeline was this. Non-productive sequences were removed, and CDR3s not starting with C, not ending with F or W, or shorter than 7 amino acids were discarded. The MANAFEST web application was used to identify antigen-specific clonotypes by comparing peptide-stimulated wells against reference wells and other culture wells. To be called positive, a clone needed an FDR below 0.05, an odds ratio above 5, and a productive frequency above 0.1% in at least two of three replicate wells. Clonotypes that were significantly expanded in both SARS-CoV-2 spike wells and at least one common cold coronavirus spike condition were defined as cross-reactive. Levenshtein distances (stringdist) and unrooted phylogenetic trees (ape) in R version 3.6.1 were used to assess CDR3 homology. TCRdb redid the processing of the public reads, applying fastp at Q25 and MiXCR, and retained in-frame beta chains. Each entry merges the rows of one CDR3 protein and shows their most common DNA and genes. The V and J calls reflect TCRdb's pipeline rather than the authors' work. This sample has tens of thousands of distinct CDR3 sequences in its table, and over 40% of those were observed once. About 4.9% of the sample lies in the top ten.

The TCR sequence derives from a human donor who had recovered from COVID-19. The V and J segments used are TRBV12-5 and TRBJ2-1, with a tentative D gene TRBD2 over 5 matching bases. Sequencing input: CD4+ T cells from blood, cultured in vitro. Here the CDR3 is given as CASGLVRSGVYNEQFF. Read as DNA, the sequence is TGTGCTAGTGGTTTGGTACGAAGCGGTGTCTACAATGAGCAGTTCTTC.